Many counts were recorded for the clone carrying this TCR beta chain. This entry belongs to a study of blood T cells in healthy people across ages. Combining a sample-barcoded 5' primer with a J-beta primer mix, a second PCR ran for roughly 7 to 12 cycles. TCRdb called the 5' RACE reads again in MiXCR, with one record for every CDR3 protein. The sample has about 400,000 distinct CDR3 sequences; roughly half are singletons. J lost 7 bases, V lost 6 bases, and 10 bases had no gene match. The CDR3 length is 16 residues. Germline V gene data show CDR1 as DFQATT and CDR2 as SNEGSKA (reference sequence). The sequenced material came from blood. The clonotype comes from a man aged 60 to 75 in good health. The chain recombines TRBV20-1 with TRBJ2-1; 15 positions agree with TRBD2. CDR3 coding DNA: TGCAGTGCGAGGACTAGCGGGAGGGCCGGGTGGAATGAGCAGTTCTTC. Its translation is CSARTSGRAGWNEQFF.